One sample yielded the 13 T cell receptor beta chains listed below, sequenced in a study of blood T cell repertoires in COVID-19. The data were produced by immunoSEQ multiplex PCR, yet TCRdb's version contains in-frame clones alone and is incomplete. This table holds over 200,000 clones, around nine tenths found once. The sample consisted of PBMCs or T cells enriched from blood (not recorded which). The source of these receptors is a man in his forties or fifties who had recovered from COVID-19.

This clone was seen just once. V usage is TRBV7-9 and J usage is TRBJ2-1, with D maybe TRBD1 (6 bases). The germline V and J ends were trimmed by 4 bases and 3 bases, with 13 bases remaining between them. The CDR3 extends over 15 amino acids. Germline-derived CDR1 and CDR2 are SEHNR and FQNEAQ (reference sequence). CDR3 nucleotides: TGTGCCAGCAGCTCACAGGGAAGCGGCTACAATGAGCAGTTCTTC. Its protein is CASSSQGSGYNEQFF.

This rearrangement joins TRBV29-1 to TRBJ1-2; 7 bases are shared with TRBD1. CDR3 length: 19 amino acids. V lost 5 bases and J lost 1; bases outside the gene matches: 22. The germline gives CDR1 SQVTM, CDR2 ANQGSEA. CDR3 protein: CSVTPLWDRVPHNNYGYTF. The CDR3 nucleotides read TGCAGCGTTACCCCCCTTTGGGACAGAGTGCCCCATAATAACTATGGCTACACCTTC.

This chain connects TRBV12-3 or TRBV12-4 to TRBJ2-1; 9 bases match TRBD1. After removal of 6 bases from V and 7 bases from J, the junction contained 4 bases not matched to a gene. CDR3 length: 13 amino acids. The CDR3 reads CASRRTGANEQFF. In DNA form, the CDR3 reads TGTGCCAGCAGGCGGACAGGGGCAAATGAGCAGTTCTTC.

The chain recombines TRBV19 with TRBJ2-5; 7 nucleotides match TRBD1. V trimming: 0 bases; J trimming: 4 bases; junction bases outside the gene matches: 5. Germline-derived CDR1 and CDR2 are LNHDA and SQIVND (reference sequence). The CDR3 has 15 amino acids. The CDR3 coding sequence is TGTGCCAGTAGTATAGACAGGGGGAAACGAGAGACCCAGTACTTC. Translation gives CASSIDRGKRETQYF.

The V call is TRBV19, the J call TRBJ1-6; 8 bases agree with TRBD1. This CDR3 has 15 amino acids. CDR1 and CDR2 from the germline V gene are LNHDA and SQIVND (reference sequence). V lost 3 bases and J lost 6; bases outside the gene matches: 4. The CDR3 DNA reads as TGTGCCAGTAGTATGAGGGGACAGGCTAATTCACCCCTCCACTTT. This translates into CASSMRGQANSPLHF.

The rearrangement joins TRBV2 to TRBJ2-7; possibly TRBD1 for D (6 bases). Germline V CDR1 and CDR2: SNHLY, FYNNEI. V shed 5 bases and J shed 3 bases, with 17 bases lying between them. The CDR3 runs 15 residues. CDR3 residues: CASSIPGQEIYEQYF. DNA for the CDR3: TGTGCCAGCAGTATACCGGGACAAGAAATCTACGAGCAGTACTTC. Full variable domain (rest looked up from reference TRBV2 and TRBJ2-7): EPEVTQTPSHQVTQMGQEVILRCVPISNHLYFYWYRQILGQKVEFLVSFYNNEISEKSEIFDDQFSVERPDGSNFTLKIRSTKLEDSAMYFCASSIPGQEIYEQYFGPGTRLTVT.

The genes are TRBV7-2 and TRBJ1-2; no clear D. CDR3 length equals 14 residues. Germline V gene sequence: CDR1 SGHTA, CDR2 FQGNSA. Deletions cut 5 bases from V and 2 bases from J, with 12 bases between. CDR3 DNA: TGTGCCAGCAGCCCGGGGAGGGCAAACTATGGCTACACCTTC. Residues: CASSPGRANYGYTF. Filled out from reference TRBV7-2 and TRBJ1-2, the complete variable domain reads GAGVSQSPSNKVTEKGKDVELRCDPISGHTALYWYRQSLGQGLEFLIYFQGNSAPDKSGLPSDRFSAERTGGSVSTLTIQRTQQEDSAVYLCASSPGRANYGYTFGSGTRLTVV.

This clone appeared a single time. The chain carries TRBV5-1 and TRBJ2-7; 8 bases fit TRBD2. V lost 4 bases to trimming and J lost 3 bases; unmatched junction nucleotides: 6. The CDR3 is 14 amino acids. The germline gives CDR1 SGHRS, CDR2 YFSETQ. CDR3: CASSLLAGNYEQYF. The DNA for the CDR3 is TGCGCCAGCAGCCTCTTAGCGGGGAACTACGAGCAGTACTTC.

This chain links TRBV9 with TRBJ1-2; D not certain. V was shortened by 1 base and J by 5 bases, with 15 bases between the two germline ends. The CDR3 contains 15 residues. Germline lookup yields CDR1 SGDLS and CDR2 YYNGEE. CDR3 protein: CASSVLATTDYGYTF. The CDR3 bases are TGTGCCAGCAGCGTACTTGCCACTACCGATTATGGCTACACCTTC.

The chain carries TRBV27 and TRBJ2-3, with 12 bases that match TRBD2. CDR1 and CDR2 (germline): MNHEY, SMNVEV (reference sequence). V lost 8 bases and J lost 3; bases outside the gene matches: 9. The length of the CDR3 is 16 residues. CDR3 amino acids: CASGARLAGETDTQYF. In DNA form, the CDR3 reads TGTGCCAGCGGAGCCCGACTAGCGGGAGAGACAGATACGCAGTATTTT.

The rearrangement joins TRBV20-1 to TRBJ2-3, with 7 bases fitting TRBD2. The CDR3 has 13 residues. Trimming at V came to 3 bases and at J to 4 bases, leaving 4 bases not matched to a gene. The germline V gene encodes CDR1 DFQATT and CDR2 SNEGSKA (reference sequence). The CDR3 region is CSASIAGSDTQYF. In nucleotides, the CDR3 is TGCAGTGCTAGTATAGCGGGTTCAGATACGCAGTATTTT.

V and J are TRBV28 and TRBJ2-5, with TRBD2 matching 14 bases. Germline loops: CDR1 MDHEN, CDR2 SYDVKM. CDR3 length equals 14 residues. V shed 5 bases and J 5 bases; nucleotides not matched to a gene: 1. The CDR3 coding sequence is TGTGCCAGCAGTAGACTAGCGGGAGGGGAGACCCAGTACTTC. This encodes CASSRLAGGETQYF.

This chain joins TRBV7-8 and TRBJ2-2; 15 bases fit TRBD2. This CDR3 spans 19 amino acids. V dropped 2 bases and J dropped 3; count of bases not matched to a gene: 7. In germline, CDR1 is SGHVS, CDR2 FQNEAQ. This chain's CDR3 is CASSLRTSGRAVDTGELFF. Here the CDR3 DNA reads TGTGCCAGCAGCTTAAGGACTAGCGGGAGGGCCGTGGACACCGGGGAGCTGTTTTTT. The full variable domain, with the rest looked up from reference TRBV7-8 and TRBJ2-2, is GAGVSQSPRYKVAKRGQDVALRCDPISGHVSLFWYQQALGQGPEFLTYFQNEAQLDKSGLPSDRFFAERPEGSVSTLKIQRTQQEDSAVYLCASSLRTSGRAVDTGELFFGEGSRLTVL.